This TCR beta chain came from a study of blood T cell repertoires in COVID-19. Study context: Sites across the United States, Italy and Spain contributed samples from acute and convalescent COVID-19. In each case, the material was cDNA or gDNA derived from T cells, B-cell-depleted T cells, or PBMCs.

The ends were cut back, 2 bases at V and 7 bases at J, with 15 bases in the middle. The CDR3 runs to 15 residues. CDR1 and CDR2 from the germline V gene are SNHLY and FYNNEI. Authors' processing steps: The assay estimated nucleated cells by amplifying reference gene primers. Produced via immunoSEQ multiplex PCR; TCRdb's table is partial and in-frame only. V and J calls and clone size are those listed in that table; D and trimming were worked out from the DNA. This sample carries around 180,000 clones, approximately 86% of them seen once, and the ten largest clones take 9.8%. The chain combines TRBV2 with TRBJ1-5; unclear D gene. Sequencing input: peripheral blood. The sequence derives from a woman older than 75 with acute or convalescent COVID-19. Written as DNA, the CDR3 is TGTGCCAGCAGTGAATTGAGGGCAGGCGGCCAGCCCCAGCATTTT. It specifies CASSELRAGGQPQHF.